Included here is one TCR beta chain sequence, with context. Its antigen is currently unknown. As to time point: week 35, safety follow-up. A 20-mer mutant IDH1 peptide at 300 ug was injected subcutaneously with topical imiquimod. The data were produced by immunoSEQ multiplex PCR, yet TCRdb's version contains in-frame clones alone and is incomplete. The sample lists some 30,000 clones, roughly four fifths seen once, with 15% in the top ten. These data come from a study of a mutant IDH1 vaccine in newly diagnosed glioma. About the research overall: Radiotherapy alone preceded vaccination by 4-6 weeks; alternatively, vaccination started with temozolomide cycles. Treated patients were approximately 62% male, around 38% female, mean age around 40 years. Standard pretreatment was either radiotherapy, temozolomide, or, for most, radiochemotherapy with temozolomide.

General observations from the study: Evidence of vaccine-induced immune responses was documented in approximately 93% of patients.

CDR1 MGHRA and CDR2 YSYEKL come from the germline V gene. Deletions cut 1 base from V and 1 base from J, with 11 bases between. The CDR3 runs 15 residues. This specimen consisted of PBMCs, obtained from a glioma patient whose treatment included an IDH1 peptide vaccine. The clonotype comes from a man aged 30-40 years with glioma. The chain links TRBV4-1 to TRBJ2-7, with TRBD2 as a possible D gene (6 bases). The chain's CDR3 is CASSQGGALSYEQYF. Here the CDR3 DNA reads TGCGCCAGCAGCCAAGGCGGGGCTCTATCCTACGAGCAGTACTTC.